This T cell receptor (beta chain) was captured by sequencing in a study of T cell responses to AZD1222 COVID-19 vaccine. At the level of the study: Pooled samples include second doses given at about 4 or 12 weeks.

In the case of this clone: Its antigen is undetermined.

Study observations and caveats: Spike-wide coverage was observed for vaccine-associated CD4 TCRs, with dominant responses at 160-218 and 743-854. Targeting of unmutated variant regions was reportedly seen in nearly half of spike-specific TCRs. White British ancestry dominated among donors, who included more females, and clonal diversity was possibly underestimated.

Per germline, CDR1 SGHDN and CDR2 FVKESK. This CDR3 is 16 amino acids long. V gave up 5 bases and J gave up 0 bases, with 11 bases separating them. Sequenced by immunoSEQ multiplex PCR; TCRdb stores in-frame clones only, minus some. The data show under 95,000 clones, around 90% seen once. J is TRBJ2-6 and V is TRBV14; D not certain. This sample comprised peripheral blood, obtained on day 0 of AZD1222 vaccination. The sequence was obtained from an adult in good health. CDR3 loop: CASSKTKFSGANVLTF. For the CDR3, the DNA is TGTGCCAGCAGCAAAACGAAGTTCTCTGGGGCCAACGTCCTGACTTTC.